Following are 21 T cell receptor beta chains from one sample sequenced in a study of T cells expressing NK-cell markers. TCRdb re-called the 5' RACE reads, yielding one record per CDR3 amino acid sequence without DNA. Its table lists approximately 420,000 distinct CDR3 sequences. The sequencing input was blood T cells: a sorted CD56 or NKG2C T cell subset, CD4+ or CD8+ T cells, or bulk PBMC T cells (not recorded which). The receptors come from a woman between 50 and 59 years old in good health.

The genes are TRBV7-9 and TRBJ2-1; TCRdb proposes TRBD2, but this gene call is untestable without DNA. The CDR3 covers 15 residues. Germline values: CDR1 SEHNR, CDR2 FQNEAQ (reference sequence). CDR3 sequence reads: CASSDRLARLNEQFF.

The V call is TRBV12-3 or TRBV12-4, the J call TRBJ2-3; TCRdb selects TRBD1, and the lack of DNA leaves this call unchecked. This CDR3 is 13 amino acids long. The CDR3 sequence is CASSGNGANTQYF.

V is TRBV5-1 and J is TRBJ1-1; TCRdb gives TRBD1 as the D gene, but with no DNA this cannot be confirmed. Per germline, CDR1 SGHRS and CDR2 YFSETQ. The CDR3 totals 16 residues. The CDR3 reads CASSLGGLDRSTEAFF.

The J gene is TRBJ1-6, the V gene TRBV12-3 or TRBV12-4; TCRdb selects TRBD1, and the lack of DNA leaves this call unchecked. CDR3 size: 14 residues. CDR3 amino acids: CASSGGAENSPLHF.

The V gene is TRBV5-1, the J gene TRBJ2-1; TCRdb picks TRBD1, but there is no DNA to check that call. The CDR3 spans 16 residues. Per germline, CDR1 SGHRS and CDR2 YFSETQ. The CDR3 sequence: CASSLAGGKGYNEQFF.

The chain couples TRBV27 to TRBJ2-1; TCRdb picks TRBD1, but there is no DNA to check that call. The CDR3 runs to 16 residues. CDR1 is MNHEY, CDR2 SMNVEV, per germline (reference sequence). The CDR3 loop reads CASSQSQGGWSEEQFF.

This chain connects TRBV11-2 to TRBJ1-5; TCRdb outputs TRBD1, but without DNA this stays unchecked. Looked up from germline, CDR1 is SGHAT and CDR2 is FQNNGV. CDR3 size: 15 residues. The CDR3 here is CASSLSLSGVQPQHF.

The chain couples TRBV6-5 to TRBJ1-2; with no DNA, the TCRdb D assignment of TRBD1 cannot be verified. CDR3 length equals 14 residues. The V gene's germline CDR1 is MNHEY and CDR2 SVGAGI. The CDR3 protein is CASSAPNRDYGYTF.

The chain joins TRBV4-2 to TRBJ2-1; the D call from TCRdb, TRBD2, cannot be confirmed without DNA. Germline values: CDR1 LGHNA, CDR2 YNFKEQ. CDR3 length: 17 residues. CDR3: CASSQDRTTNSYNEQFF.

The V and J genes are TRBV2 and TRBJ2-1; TCRdb outputs TRBD1, but without DNA this stays unchecked. Per the germline V gene, CDR1 is SNHLY and CDR2 is FYNNEI. CDR3 size: 15 residues. The CDR3 here is CASRQGQGSYNEQFF. Looking up the rest from reference TRBV2 and TRBJ2-1 gives the full variable domain: EPEVTQTPSHQVTQMGQEVILRCVPISNHLYFYWYRQILGQKVEFLVSFYNNEISEKSEIFDDQFSVERPDGSNFTLKIRSTKLEDSAMYFCASRQGQGSYNEQFFGPGTRLTVL.

The chain recombines TRBV4-1 with TRBJ2-5; TCRdb outputs TRBD1, but without DNA this stays unchecked. Germline lookup yields CDR1 MGHRA and CDR2 YSYEKL. The CDR3 runs to 11 residues. The CDR3: CASSRGGAQYF.

The chain employs TRBV7-2 and TRBJ1-2; TCRdb reports TRBD1, a call that lacks DNA to check it against. Germline loops: CDR1 SGHTA, CDR2 FQGNSA. The CDR3 runs 17 residues. CDR3 loop: CASSSKGVGQGPAGYTF.

V and J are TRBV12-3 or TRBV12-4 and TRBJ2-5; the D gene TCRdb calls, TRBD1, cannot be checked with no DNA. The CDR3 contains 14 residues. CDR3 loop: CASSATGDEETQYF.

The gene calls are TRBV12-3 or TRBV12-4 and TRBJ1-6; TCRdb selects TRBD1, and the lack of DNA leaves this call unchecked. There are 13 residues in the CDR3. CDR3 protein: CASSDSPNSPLHF.

The chain couples TRBV3-1 to TRBJ2-5; the TCRdb D gene call, TRBD2, has no DNA to confirm it. This CDR3 spans 16 amino acids. CDR1 is LGHDT and CDR2 is YNNKEL in the germline V gene (reference sequence). The CDR3 sequence is CASSHPGTSGQETQYF.

The gene calls are TRBV9 and TRBJ2-1; TCRdb's assignment of TRBD2 cannot be checked, as there is no DNA. CDR3 size: 17 residues. Germline V gives CDR1 SGDLS, CDR2 YYNGEE. The CDR3 region is CASSGPTSRNTYNEQFF.

V is TRBV20-1 and J is TRBJ2-4; TCRdb reports TRBD1, a call that lacks DNA to check it against. This CDR3 region has 14 residues. Germline V gene lookup returns CDR1 DFQATT and CDR2 SNEGSKA (reference sequence). CDR3 sequence reads: CSASTAGVRNIQYF.

V and J are TRBV27 and TRBJ2-7. This CDR3 spans 15 amino acids. Germline CDR1 is MNHEY and CDR2 is SMNVEV (reference sequence). CDR3 sequence reads: CASSFTPTASYEQYF.

The J gene is TRBJ2-5, the V gene TRBV9. CDR1 and CDR2 (germline): SGDLS, YYNGEE. The CDR3 length is 15 residues. This CDR3 is CASSVDGSRQETQYF. The whole variable domain, remainder taken from reference TRBV9 and TRBJ2-5, is DSGVTQTPKHLITATGQRVTLRCSPRSGDLSVYWYQQSLDQGLQFLIQYYNGEERAKGNILERFSAQQFPDLHSELNLSSLELGDSALYFCASSVDGSRQETQYFGPGTRLLVL.

The chain joins TRBV12-3 or TRBV12-4 to TRBJ1-4; TCRdb's D call of TRBD1 is untestable without DNA. This CDR3 comprises 14 residues. CDR3: CASSTGTGIRKLFF.

This sequence joins TRBV7-9 and TRBJ2-2. CDR1 and CDR2 (germline): SEHNR, FQNEAQ (reference sequence). The CDR3 is made up of 12 amino acids. CDR3 loop: CASSFVEGELFF.